Here is one T cell receptor beta chain with its context. Germline lookup yields CDR1 MGHRA and CDR2 YSYEKL. With V trimmed by 5 bases and J by 0 bases, 6 bases remained unmatched. The CDR3 runs to 16 residues. This sample stems from a study of shared clonotypes between healthy human individuals. The repertoire was sequenced with immunoSEQ multiplex PCR; TCRdb's copy has only in-frame clones and lacks some. The repertoire has 400,000 to 600,000 clones, 75% to 80% of them found once; the top ten carry around 12%. The material sequenced was PBMCs. The clonotype comes from a woman in her forties in good health. Some clones in this sample may be carry-over from other donors' samples. The gene calls are TRBV4-1 and TRBJ2-1, with 8 bases matching TRBD2. In nucleotides, the CDR3 is TGCGCCAGCAGCACCCCCGGGACTAGCTCCTACAATGAGCAGTTCTTC. Translation gives CASSTPGTSSYNEQFF.